These 31 T cell receptor beta chains share one sample of origin, sequenced in a study of cytomegalovirus exposure and HLA in healthy donors. Use of 60 Vbeta and 13 Jbeta primers characterized the PCR. Here immunoSEQ multiplex PCR was the method, and the copy in TCRdb shows in-frame clones only, minus some. Altogether around 140,000 clones are present, around 80% being singletons, with the ten largest covering over 9.5%. The source material was PBMCs. The source is a woman in her sixties or seventies in good health and CMV-seropositive.

In its sample, this clone was seen a few times. The V gene is TRBV9, the J gene TRBJ2-7, with 12 bases that match TRBD2. Germline CDR1 and CDR2: SGDLS and YYNGEE. The CDR3 spans 15 residues. The V gene end was trimmed by 4 bases and the J gene end by 2 bases; junction bases not matched to a gene: 4. Here the CDR3 DNA reads TGTGCCAGCAGCTCGGGACTAGCGGGTCCCTACGAGCAGTACTTC. Protein: CASSSGLAGPYEQYF. Looking up the rest from reference TRBV9 and TRBJ2-7 gives the full variable domain: DSGVTQTPKHLITATGQRVTLRCSPRSGDLSVYWYQQSLDQGLQFLIQYYNGEERAKGNILERFSAQQFPDLHSELNLSSLELGDSALYFCASSSGLAGPYEQYFGPGTRLTVT.

This clone has a single count. The rearrangement links TRBV29-1 to TRBJ2-3, with a tentative D call TRBD2 (5 bases). The CDR3 spans 14 residues. The germline V gene has CDR1 SQVTM and CDR2 ANQGSEA. With 6 bases removed from V and 1 base from J, the gap between germline ends came to 14 bases. For the CDR3, the DNA is TGCAGCGTCCCACGAGCGGAAGGCACAGATACGCAGTATTTT. Its protein is CSVPRAEGTDTQYF.

This chain connects TRBV7-9 to TRBJ2-5; a possible D gene is TRBD2 (5 bases). V lost 4 bases, J lost 3 bases, and 18 bases lay in between. The germline CDR1 and CDR2 sequences are SEHNR and FQNEAQ (reference sequence). The CDR3 spans 16 residues. CDR3 in amino acids: CASSSYLMDGEETQYF. The CDR3 coding sequence is TGTGCCAGCAGCTCGTATCTGATGGACGGGGAAGAGACCCAGTACTTC.

V gene TRBV5-4 combines with J gene TRBJ2-5; weak D call: TRBD2 (6 bases). CDR1 and CDR2 from the germline V gene are SGHNT and YYREEE (reference sequence). V was shortened by 4 bases and J by 4 bases, with 11 bases between the two germline ends. The CDR3 runs to 13 residues. CDR3 nucleotides: TGTGCCAGCAGCGTTCGGGAGCGAGAGACCCAGTACTTC. Translated: CASSVRERETQYF.

V is TRBV29-1 and J is TRBJ1-4, with D maybe TRBD1 (5 bases). V was trimmed by 3 bases and J by 6 bases, leaving 14 bases between them. CDR1 is SQVTM, CDR2 ANQGSEA, per germline. The CDR3 spans 14 residues. CDR3 in DNA: TGCAGCGTTGAGGGGCCAGGGAGGGATGAAAAACTGTTTTTT. This translates into CSVEGPGRDEKLFF.

The genes are TRBV28 and TRBJ2-1, with D tentatively TRBD2 (6 bases). Between the trimmed V and J ends, which lost 6 bases and 4 bases, there was a span of 16 bases. This CDR3 is built from 15 residues. Looked up from germline, CDR1 is MDHEN and CDR2 is SYDVKM. CDR3 DNA sequence: TGTGCCAGCAGCGGGACTCATCCAACGTACAATGAGCAGTTCTTC. Translated: CASSGTHPTYNEQFF.

In nucleotides, the CDR3 is TGTGCCAGCAGTTTATTTCCCGACACTGAAGCTTTCTTT. Its translation: CASSLFPDTEAFF. This chain connects TRBV6-5 to TRBJ1-1; D gene ambiguous. CDR3 size: 13 residues. Germline loops: CDR1 MNHEY, CDR2 SVGAGI. The V and J ends lost 4 bases and 3 bases respectively, with 9 bases between them.

This chain uses TRBV19 with TRBJ2-7; D possibly corresponds to TRBD2 (6 bases). Trimming shortened V by 3 bases and J by 0 bases, and 15 bases separated the two germline ends. The CDR3 has 16 amino acids. Germline V lookup: CDR1 LNHDA, CDR2 SQIVND (reference sequence). CDR3 sequence (DNA): TGTGCCAGTAGTATGATCGGGGCGGGGACCTCCTACGAGCAGTACTTC. The encoded protein is CASSMIGAGTSYEQYF. The whole variable domain, filled in from reference TRBV19 and TRBJ2-7, reads DGGITQSPKYLFRKEGQNVTLSCEQNLNHDAMYWYRQDPGQGLRLIYYSQIVNDFQKGDIAEGYSVSREKKESFPLTVTSAQKNPTAFYLCASSMIGAGTSYEQYFGPGTRLTVT.

The chain combines TRBV29-1 with TRBJ1-2, with D possibly matching TRBD1 (5 bases). The CDR3 is made up of 13 amino acids. CDR1 and CDR2 from the germline V gene are SQVTM and ANQGSEA. V shed 2 bases and J shed 7 bases, with 14 bases lying between them. CDR3 loop: CSVEPPGEGGYTF. As DNA, the CDR3 is TGCAGCGTTGAACCCCCGGGGGAGGGTGGCTACACCTTC.

The chain joins TRBV11-1 to TRBJ2-1, with TRBD2 identical over 10 bases. The V segment lost 4 bases and the J segment 4 bases; nucleotides outside the gene matches: 4. The germline CDR1 and CDR2 sequences are SGHAT and FQDESV (reference sequence). CDR3 length equals 15 residues. The DNA of the CDR3 is TGTGCCAGCAGCTATGGACTAGCGGATTACAATGAGCAGTTCTTC. Its protein is CASSYGLADYNEQFF.

The genes are TRBV5-4 and TRBJ1-1, with 9 positions matching TRBD1. V lost 4 bases and J lost 0; bases outside the gene matches: 4. Germline V lookup: CDR1 SGHNT, CDR2 YYREEE (reference sequence). The CDR3 has 15 residues. For the CDR3, the DNA is TGTGCCAGCAGCCCACAGGGGGCGGTGAACACTGAAGCTTTCTTT. Its protein is CASSPQGAVNTEAFF.

In this sample, this clone turned up once. The rearrangement links TRBV4-1 to TRBJ2-2; 15 nucleotides line up with TRBD2. Trimming took 1 base from V and 6 from J; bases not matched to a gene: 9. Germline V gene data show CDR1 as MGHRA and CDR2 as YSYEKL. The CDR3 contains 19 residues. CDR3: CASSQVGTSGRNRAGELFF. The DNA of the CDR3 is TGCGCCAGCAGCCAAGTAGGGACTAGCGGGAGGAATCGGGCCGGGGAGCTGTTTTTT.

The V gene is TRBV11-2, the J gene TRBJ1-1; TRBD1 agrees at 9 bases. This CDR3 spans 15 amino acids. The V segment lost 6 bases and the J segment 4 bases; nucleotides outside the gene matches: 9. Per germline, CDR1 SGHAT and CDR2 FQNNGV. In DNA, the CDR3 is TGTGCCAGCAGTTCTCACAGGGGGCTGGGCACTGAAGCTTTCTTT. Protein: CASSSHRGLGTEAFF.

The CDR3 region has the DNA TGTGCCATCAGTGGGGACTACACCTACGAGCAGTACTTC. Protein product: CAISGDYTYEQYF. The chain combines TRBV10-3 with TRBJ2-7; 7 bases fit TRBD2. Germline values: CDR1 ENHRY, CDR2 SYGVKD. The V gene end was trimmed by 4 bases and the J gene end by 2 bases; junction bases not matched to a gene: 2. The CDR3 is made up of 13 amino acids.

V is TRBV19 and J is TRBJ1-5, with TRBD1 as a possible D gene (6 bases). The germline CDR1 and CDR2 sequences are LNHDA and SQIVND (reference sequence). V was cut by 6 bases and J by 1 base, with 13 bases left in between. CDR3 length: 15 amino acids. The CDR3 sequence is CASRPGQNSNQPQHF. The CDR3 nucleotides are TGTGCCAGTAGACCAGGACAGAACAGCAATCAGCCCCAGCATTTT.

This clone was picked up a small number of times. This rearrangement joins TRBV5-1 to TRBJ1-4; D unresolved. The CDR3 extends over 15 amino acids. Per the germline V gene, CDR1 is SGHRS and CDR2 is YFSETQ. The V end was cut by 1 base, the J end by 0 bases, with 7 bases between. The CDR3 spells CASSLPGPTNEKLFF. The CDR3 bases are TGCGCCAGCAGCTTGCCAGGTCCAACTAATGAAAAACTGTTTTTT.

V usage is TRBV11-2 and J usage is TRBJ1-1; D possibly corresponds to TRBD1 (5 bases). The germline gives CDR1 SGHAT, CDR2 FQNNGV. Trimming shortened V by 5 bases and J by 10 bases, and 14 bases separated the two germline ends. CDR3 length: 12 amino acids. DNA of the CDR3: TGTGCCAGCAGCCCGGGCCAGGGTGGAGCTTTCTTT. Translation: CASSPGQGGAFF. Together with reference TRBV11-2 and TRBJ1-1, the CDR3 gives the full variable domain: EAGVAQSPRYKIIEKRQSVAFWCNPISGHATLYWYQQILGQGPKLLIQFQNNGVVDDSQLPKDRFSAERLKGVDSTLKIQPAKLEDSAVYLCASSPGQGGAFFGQGTRLTVV.

This clone occurred a few times. CDR3 DNA sequence: TGTGCCAGCAGTGTAACTAGCGGGATGAGTGGCGGGGAGCTGTTTTTT. This codes for CASSVTSGMSGGELFF. The genes are TRBV2 and TRBJ2-2, with 10 bases lining up with TRBD2. J lost 7 bases, V lost 4 bases, and 9 bases had no gene match. Germline loops: CDR1 SNHLY, CDR2 FYNNEI. This CDR3 contains 16 residues.

V gene TRBV7-2 combines with J gene TRBJ2-7, with a weak D call TRBD2 (5 bases). This CDR3 comprises 13 residues. Trimming removed 5 bases at V and 5 bases at J, with 13 bases between. The germline V gene has CDR1 SGHTA and CDR2 FQGNSA. The CDR3 loop is CASSPVPEDEQYF. CDR3 bases: TGTGCCAGCAGCCCAGTACCGGAGGACGAGCAGTACTTC.

J is TRBJ2-3 and V is TRBV15, with D perhaps matching TRBD1 (5 bases). Germline V gene lookup returns CDR1 LNHNV and CDR2 YYDKDF (reference sequence). This CDR3 is built from 14 residues. V was trimmed by 1 base and J by 6 bases, leaving 11 bases between them. The CDR3 protein is CATSRAAGFDTQYF. CDR3 DNA sequence: TGTGCCACCAGCAGAGCCGCAGGGTTTGATACGCAGTATTTT.

The CDR3 nucleotides are TGTGCCAGCAGCTTAGCGTTGGAGTTAGCTAACTATGGCTACACCTTC. Its protein product is CASSLALELANYGYTF. This chain connects TRBV7-2 to TRBJ1-2; no definite D call. Looked up from germline, CDR1 is SGHTA and CDR2 is FQGNSA. Trimming shortened V by 0 bases and J by 0 bases, and 11 bases separated the two germline ends. This CDR3 region has 16 residues.

A word on this clone: A read error may produce the germline difference seen at one junction end. CDR3 DNA: TGTGCCAGCAGTGGTCGACAGTTTCCTGGAATAGATGCGCAGTATTTT. This codes for CASSGRQFPGIDAQYF. This chain joins TRBV2 and TRBJ2-3; maybe TRBD1 (5 bases). CDR1 is SNHLY, CDR2 FYNNEI, per germline. This CDR3 has 16 amino acids.

DNA of the CDR3: TGTGCCTGGAGTACCCGGGTGAACACTGAAGCTTTCTTT. Its protein is CAWSTRVNTEAFF. The chain carries TRBV30 and TRBJ1-1; no reliable D call. With 2 bases removed from V and 0 bases from J, the gap between germline ends came to 7 bases. The CDR3 spans 13 residues. Germline CDR1 and CDR2: GTSNPN and SVGIG (reference sequence).

J is TRBJ2-7 and V is TRBV30; D not certain. V lost 5 bases to trimming and J lost 5 bases, with 13 bases between them. The CDR3 is 12 amino acids. In germline, CDR1 is GTSNPN, CDR2 SVGIG (reference sequence). In DNA, the CDR3 is TGTGCCTGGTCGTTTTCGCGCCACGAGCAGTACTTC. It is translated as CAWSFSRHEQYF.

The rearrangement joins TRBV7-9 to TRBJ1-2, with D possibly being TRBD1 (5 bases). V dropped 0 bases and J dropped 0 bases, with 8 bases sitting between them. This CDR3 has 15 amino acids. Per germline, CDR1 SEHNR and CDR2 FQNEAQ (reference sequence). The CDR3 DNA sequence: TGTGCCAGCAGCTTAGCCAGGGAAGCTAACTATGGCTACACCTTC. This sequence encodes CASSLAREANYGYTF.

CDR3 protein: CASSSGSTGTEAFF. The CDR3 DNA sequence: TGTGCCAGCAGCTCGGGATCTACCGGCACTGAAGCTTTCTTT. The gene calls are TRBV7-3 and TRBJ1-1; D not certain. V was trimmed by 4 bases and J by 4 bases, leaving 13 bases between them. Germline lookup yields CDR1 SGHTA and CDR2 FQGTGA. This CDR3 is built from 14 residues.

Only one count was recorded for this clone. The chain has TRBV18 and TRBJ2-7; D is possibly TRBD1 (5 bases). The CDR3 is 14 residues long. Germline CDR1 KGHSH, CDR2 LQKENI. Trimming stripped 5 bases from V and 7 bases from J, with 18 bases between. The CDR3 loop is CASSANQGFGEQYF. CDR3 in DNA: TGTGCCAGCTCAGCAAATCAGGGATTTGGAGAGCAGTACTTC. Full variable domain (remainder filled in from reference TRBV18 and TRBJ2-7): NAGVMQNPRHLVRRRGQEARLRCSPMKGHSHVYWYRQLPEEGLKFMVYLQKENIIDESGMPKERFSAEFPKEGPSILRIQQVVRGDSAAYFCASSANQGFGEQYFGPGTRLTVT.

The chain uses TRBV30 and TRBJ2-7, with 7 bases that match TRBD1. The ends lost 4 bases at V and 5 bases at J; junction bases unmatched: 14. The CDR3 has 15 amino acids. From germline, CDR1 is GTSNPN and CDR2 SVGIG (reference sequence). The CDR3 region is CAWTRTDRVHHEQYF. The CDR3 DNA reads TGTGCCTGGACGAGGACTGACAGGGTGCACCACGAGCAGTACTTC.

The chain uses TRBV7-9 and TRBJ2-5; tentative D call: TRBD2 (6 bases). Trimming took 5 bases from V and 4 from J, leaving 11 bases between them. This CDR3 region has 13 residues. Germline V CDR1 and CDR2: SEHNR, FQNEAQ (reference sequence). In DNA form, the CDR3 reads TGTGCCAGCAGCCAGGACTATCGAGAGACCCAGTACTTC. Protein product: CASSQDYRETQYF.

The rearrangement uses TRBV18 and TRBJ2-7, with a tentative D call TRBD1 (6 bases). This CDR3 contains 13 residues. The ends were cut back, 3 bases at V and 3 bases at J, with 9 bases in the middle. Germline V gene data show CDR1 as KGHSH and CDR2 as LQKENI. CDR3: CASSPLDSYEQYF. CDR3 sequence (DNA): TGTGCCAGCTCACCGTTGGACAGCTACGAGCAGTACTTC.

The chain combines TRBV11-3 with TRBJ2-7; the D is unclear. CDR3 length: 15 residues. CDR1 SGHNT and CDR2 YENEEA come from the germline V gene. V lost 0 bases and J 4 bases, leaving 13 bases between the germline ends. CDR3 region: CASSLDAGSKYEQYF. Written as DNA, the CDR3 is TGTGCCAGCAGCTTAGATGCAGGCTCCAAATACGAGCAGTACTTC.